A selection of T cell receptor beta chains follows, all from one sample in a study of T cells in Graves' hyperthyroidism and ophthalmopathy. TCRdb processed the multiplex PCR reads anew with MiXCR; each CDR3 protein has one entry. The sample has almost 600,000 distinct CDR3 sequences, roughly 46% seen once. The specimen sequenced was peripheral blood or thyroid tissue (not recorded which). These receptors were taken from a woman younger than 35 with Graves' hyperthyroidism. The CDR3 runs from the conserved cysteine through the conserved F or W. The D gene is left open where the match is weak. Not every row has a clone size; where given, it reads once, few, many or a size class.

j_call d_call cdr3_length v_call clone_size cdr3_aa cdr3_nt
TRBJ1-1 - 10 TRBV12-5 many CASGGSEAFF TGTGCTAGTGGAGGGAGTGAAGCTTTCTTT
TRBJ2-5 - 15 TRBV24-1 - CATSDPFGGQETQYF TGTGCCACCAGTGACCCATTTGGTGGGCAAGAGACCCAGTACTTC
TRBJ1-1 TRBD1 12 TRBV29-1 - CSVVTGGGEAFF TGCAGCGTAGTGACAGGGGGGGGTGAAGCTTTCTTT
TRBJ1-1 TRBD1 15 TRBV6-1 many CASRPRQGVDTEAFF TGTGCCAGCAGGCCGAGACAGGGCGTCGACACTGAAGCTTTCTTT
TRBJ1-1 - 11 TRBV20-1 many CSAPETTEAFF TGCAGTGCCCCCGAGACCACTGAAGCTTTCTTT
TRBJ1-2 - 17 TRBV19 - CASSHVQSSTENYGYTF TGTGCCAGTAGCCATGTACAATCTTCGACAGAGAACTATGGCTACACCTTC
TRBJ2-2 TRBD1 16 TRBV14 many CASSQGFTGDTGELFF TGTGCCAGCAGCCAAGGTTTCACAGGGGACACCGGGGAGCTGTTTTTT
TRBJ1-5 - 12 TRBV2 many CASSPGNQPQHF TGTGCCAGCAGTCCGGGTAATCAGCCCCAGCATTTT
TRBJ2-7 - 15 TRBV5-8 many CASSLLTGDSYEQYF TGTGCCAGCAGCTTGTTGACAGGCGATTCCTACGAGCAGTACTTC
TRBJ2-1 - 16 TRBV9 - CASSVDQRGHYNEQFF TGTGCCAGCAGCGTAGATCAGCGGGGACATTACAATGAGCAGTTCTTC
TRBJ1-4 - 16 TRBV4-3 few CASSLLATATNEKLFF TGCGCCAGCAGCCTTCTGGCGACGGCAACTAATGAAAAACTGTTTTTT
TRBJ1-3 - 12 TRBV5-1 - CASTPMENTIYF TGCGCCAGCACCCCTATGGAGAACACCATATATTTT
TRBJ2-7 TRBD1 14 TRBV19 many CASSGGTGVHEQYF TGTGCCAGTAGTGGTGGGACAGGGGTCCACGAGCAGTACTTC
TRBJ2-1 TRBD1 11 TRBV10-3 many CAISLGGEQFF TGTGCCATCAGCCTAGGGGGCGAGCAGTTCTTC
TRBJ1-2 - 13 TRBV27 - CASSAWGGSGYTF TGTGCCAGCAGTGCCTGGGGGGGCTCTGGCTACACCTTC
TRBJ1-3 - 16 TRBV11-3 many CASRRDGTHSGNTIYF TGTGCCAGCAGAAGGGACGGGACACATTCTGGAAACACCATATATTTT
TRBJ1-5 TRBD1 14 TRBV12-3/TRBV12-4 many CASSPDRENQPQHF TGTGCCAGCAGTCCCGACAGGGAGAATCAGCCCCAGCATTTT
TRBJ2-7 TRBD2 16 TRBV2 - CASSVGLAGAFHEQYF TGTGCCAGCAGCGTGGGACTAGCGGGAGCATTCCACGAGCAGTACTTC
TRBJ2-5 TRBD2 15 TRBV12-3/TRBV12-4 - CASSSPGLLQETQYF TGTGCCAGCAGTTCACCGGGACTACTCCAAGAGACCCAGTACTTC
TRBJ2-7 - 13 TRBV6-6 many CASSSELGGEQYF TGTGCCAGCAGTTCGGAATTGGGGGGCGAGCAGTACTTC
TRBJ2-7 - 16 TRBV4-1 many CASSQVDREALDEQYF TGCGCCAGCAGCCAAGTCGACAGGGAGGCTCTCGACGAGCAGTACTTC
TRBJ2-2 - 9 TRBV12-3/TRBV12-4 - CASSGELLF TGTGCCAGCAGTGGGGAGCTGCTTTTT
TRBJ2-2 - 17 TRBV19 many CASSIRSLFANTGELFF TGTGCCAGTAGTATAAGGTCACTATTTGCGAACACCGGGGAGCTGTTTTTT
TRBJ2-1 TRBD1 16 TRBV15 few CATSGQPGQDADEQFF TGTGCCACCAGCGGGCAACCGGGACAGGACGCCGATGAGCAGTTCTTC
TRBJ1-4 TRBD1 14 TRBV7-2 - CASSPWTGMVKLFF TGTGCCAGCAGCCCCTGGACAGGGATGGTCAAACTGTTTTTT
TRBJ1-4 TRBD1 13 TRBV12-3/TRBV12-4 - CASTQDRVEKLFF TGTGCCAGCACCCAAGACAGGGTAGAAAAACTGTTTTTT
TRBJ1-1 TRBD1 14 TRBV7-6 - CASSVRQGGTEAFF TGTGCCAGCAGCGTTCGACAGGGAGGCACTGAAGCTTTCTTT
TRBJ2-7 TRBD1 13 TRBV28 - CASSRQGFGEQYF TGTGCCAGCAGTAGACAGGGGTTCGGCGAGCAGTACTTC
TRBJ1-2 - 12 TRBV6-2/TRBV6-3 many CASRDPKYGYTF TGTGCCAGCAGGGACCCTAAGTATGGCTACACCTTC
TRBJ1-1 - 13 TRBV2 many CASRPRTHTEAFF TGTGCCAGCAGGCCCCGGACCCACACTGAAGCTTTCTTT
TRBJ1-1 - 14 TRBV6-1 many CASSEYLARAEAFF TGTGCCAGCAGTGAATATCTTGCCAGGGCTGAAGCTTTCTTT
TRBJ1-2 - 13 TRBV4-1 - CASSPPRGYGYTF TGCGCCAGCAGCCCTCCCCGGGGCTATGGCTACACCTTC
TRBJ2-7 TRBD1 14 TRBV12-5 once CASGGRDSSYEQYF TGTGCTAGTGGTGGCCGGGACAGTTCCTACGAGCAGTACTTC
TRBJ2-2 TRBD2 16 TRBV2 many CASSEAAGGRSGELFF TGTGCCAGCAGTGAAGCAGCGGGAGGTCGTAGCGGGGAGCTGTTTTTT
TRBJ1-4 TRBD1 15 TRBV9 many CASSYLTGENEKLFF TGTGCCAGCAGCTATCTGACAGGGGAAAATGAAAAACTGTTTTTT
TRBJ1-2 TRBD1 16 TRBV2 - CASSDRQGNKVDGYTF TGTGCCAGCAGTGATCGACAGGGTAATAAGGTCGACGGCTACACCTTC
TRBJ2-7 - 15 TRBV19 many CASSIGGRASYEQYF TGTGCCAGTAGTATAGGGGGCAGGGCCTCCTACGAGCAGTACTTC
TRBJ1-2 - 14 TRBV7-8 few CASPPDDYNYGYTF TGTGCCAGCCCGCCCGACGACTATAACTATGGCTACACCTTC
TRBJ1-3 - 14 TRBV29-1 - CSVEEGLSGNTIYF TGCAGCGTTGAAGAAGGGCTCTCTGGAAACACCATATATTTT
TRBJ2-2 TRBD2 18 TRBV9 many CASSVGEIGSGRSGELFF TGTGCCAGCAGCGTAGGGGAAATTGGGAGCGGGAGATCCGGGGAGCTGTTTTTT